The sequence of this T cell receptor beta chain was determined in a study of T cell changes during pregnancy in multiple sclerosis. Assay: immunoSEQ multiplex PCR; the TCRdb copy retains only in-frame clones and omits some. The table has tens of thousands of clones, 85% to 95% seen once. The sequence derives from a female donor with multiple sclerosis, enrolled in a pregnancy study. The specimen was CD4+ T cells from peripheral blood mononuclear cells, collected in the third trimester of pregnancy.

CDR3 sequence reads: CASAGQHYEQYF. DNA of the CDR3: TGTGCCAGCGCAGGACAGCACTACGAGCAGTACTTC. The chain combines TRBV7-9 with TRBJ2-7; a possible D gene is TRBD1 (6 bases). V was shortened by 8 bases and J by 3 bases, with 11 bases between the two germline ends. CDR1 is SEHNR, CDR2 FQNEAQ, per germline (reference sequence). The CDR3 runs to 12 residues.